This T cell receptor beta chain was sequenced for a study of T cell responses to AZD1222 COVID-19 vaccine. The CDR3 runs to 13 residues. Per the germline V gene, CDR1 is LNHDA and CDR2 is SQIVND (reference sequence). V was cut by 3 bases and J by 3 bases, with 8 bases left in between. TCRdb's copy holds only in-frame clones and misses some; the assay was immunoSEQ multiplex PCR. The sample includes about 50,000 clones, 65% to 80% seen only once; the top ten take 6% to 7%. The origin of this receptor is an adult in good health. The material sequenced was peripheral blood, taken on day 0 of AZD1222 vaccination. This chain uses TRBV19 with TRBJ1-1; D not certain. CDR3 sequence: CASSMVGYTEAFF. The CDR3 coding sequence is TGTGCCAGTAGTATGGTCGGTTACACTGAAGCTTTCTTT.